These 10 T cell receptor beta chains were all obtained from the same sample, sequenced in a study of T-cell memory formation after mild COVID-19. TCRdb re-derived calls from the 5' RACE reads in MiXCR, one entry per CDR3 protein. The table lists tens of thousands of distinct CDR3 sequences, roughly 13% of them singletons. The sample was PBMCs or a T cell subset sorted from them (not recorded which). Receptor source: a man younger than 35 who had mild COVID-19 (a few samples of this study predate the infection). Cell type and time point are not known.

The V and J genes are TRBV10-3 and TRBJ1-5; D is uncertain. The germline gives CDR1 ENHRY, CDR2 SYGVKD. CDR3 length equals 14 residues. V was cut by 3 bases and J by 3 bases, with 9 bases left in between. The CDR3 DNA follows: TGTGCCATCAGTGAAGAAGGATTCAATCAGCCCCAGCATTTT. Translation gives CAISEEGFNQPQHF.

The J gene is TRBJ2-3, the V gene TRBV5-1; 9 positions agree with TRBD2. The CDR3 spans 16 residues. V trimming: 0 bases; J trimming: 3 bases; junction bases outside the gene matches: 5. Germline V lookup: CDR1 SGHRS, CDR2 YFSETQ. The CDR3 DNA follows: TGCGCCAGCAGCTTGGTGTGGCGGGGGGGAACAGATACGCAGTATTTT. Encoded protein: CASSLVWRGGTDTQYF.

The chain uses TRBV5-1 and TRBJ2-1; 9 nucleotides match TRBD2. Germline V gene lookup returns CDR1 SGHRS and CDR2 YFSETQ. Unmatched junction bases numbered 3, after V lost 0 bases and J lost 5 bases. CDR3 length: 15 amino acids. The CDR3 spells CASSLAVAGDNEQFF. In nucleotides, the CDR3 is TGCGCCAGCAGCTTGGCGGTAGCGGGGGACAATGAGCAGTTCTTC.

This clonotype has just a few counts. This rearrangement joins TRBV7-9 to TRBJ2-1, with a tentative D call TRBD2 (7 bases). Germline CDR1 SEHNR, CDR2 FQNEAQ (reference sequence). This CDR3 is 15 amino acids long. V was pared by 6 bases and J by 5 bases, with 17 bases between. The CDR3 is CASRQTGGHNNEQFF. CDR3 in DNA: TGTGCCAGCAGGCAAACGGGGGGCCATAACAATGAGCAGTTCTTC.

This chain joins TRBV18 and TRBJ1-1, with no clear D. The V end was cut by 3 bases, the J end by 8 bases, with 10 bases between. There are 12 residues in the CDR3. Germline CDR1 KGHSH, CDR2 LQKENI. The CDR3 here is CASSPSDGEAFF. Written as DNA, the CDR3 is TGTGCCAGCTCACCCTCCGACGGGGAAGCTTTCTTT.

The chain combines TRBV6-2 or TRBV6-3 with TRBJ2-7; 8 nucleotides align to TRBD1. The trim removed 5 bases at V and 7 bases at J, leaving 4 bases unmatched. The CDR3 spans 12 residues. The germline V gene has CDR1 MNHEY and CDR2 SVGEGT. CDR3 nucleotide sequence: TGTGCCAGCAGTGGACAGGGCCGGGAGCAGTACTTC. The encoded protein is CASSGQGREQYF.

This clonotype turned up a few times. The V call is TRBV4-1, the J call TRBJ1-1; D is unresolved. The V end lost 4 bases, the J end lost 9 bases, and 12 bases lay between the germline ends. The CDR3 is made up of 12 amino acids. Per germline, CDR1 MGHRA and CDR2 YSYEKL. In DNA form, the CDR3 reads TGCGCCAGCAGCCTTGGGTCTGGGAAAGCTTTCTTT. This codes for CASSLGSGKAFF.

This clonotype was counted between two and nine times. V and J are TRBV21-1 and TRBJ2-1; the table's D call of TRBD2 was not tested on the DNA. TRBV21-1 represents a pseudogene. There are 14 residues in the CDR3. CDR3 coding DNA: TGTGCCAGCAGCAAAGGGAAGAGGAGGGATGAGCAGTTCTTC. It translates to CASSKGKRRDEQFF.

V and J are TRBV15 and TRBJ2-3; D remains ambiguous. CDR1 LNHNV and CDR2 YYDKDF come from the germline V gene (reference sequence). The CDR3 sequence is 12 residues long. The V and J ends lost 4 bases and 3 bases respectively, with 5 bases between them. The CDR3 region is CATSTRTDTQYF. The CDR3 DNA follows: TGTGCCACCAGCACAAGAACAGATACGCAGTATTTT.

J is TRBJ1-1 and V is TRBV5-1; TRBD1 might be the D (6 bases). Germline assignment: CDR1 SGHRS and CDR2 YFSETQ. V was trimmed by 6 bases and J by 0 bases, leaving 9 bases between them. The CDR3 totals 13 residues. In DNA form, the CDR3 reads TGCGCCAGCACCTCAGGGGTGAACACTGAAGCTTTCTTT. Its protein product is CASTSGVNTEAFF. Looking up the rest from reference TRBV5-1 and TRBJ1-1 gives the full variable domain: KAGVTQTPRYLIKTRGQQVTLSCSPISGHRSVSWYQQTPGQGLQFLFEYFSETQRNKGNFPGRFSGRQFSNSRSEMNVSTLELGDSALYLCASTSGVNTEAFFGQGTRLTVV.